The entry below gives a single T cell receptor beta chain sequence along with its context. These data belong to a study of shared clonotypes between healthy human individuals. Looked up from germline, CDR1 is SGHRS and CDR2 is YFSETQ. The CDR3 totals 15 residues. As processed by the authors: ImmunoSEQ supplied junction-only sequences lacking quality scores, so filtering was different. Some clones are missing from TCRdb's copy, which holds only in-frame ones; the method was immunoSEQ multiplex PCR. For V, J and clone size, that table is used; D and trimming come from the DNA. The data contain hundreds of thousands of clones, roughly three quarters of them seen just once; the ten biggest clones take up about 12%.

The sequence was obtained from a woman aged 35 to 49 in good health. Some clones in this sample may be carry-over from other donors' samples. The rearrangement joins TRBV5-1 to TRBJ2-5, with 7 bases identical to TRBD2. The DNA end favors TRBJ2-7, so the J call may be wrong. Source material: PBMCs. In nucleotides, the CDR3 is TGCGCCAGCAGCTTGGGCGGGGGAACCCTCTACGAGCAGTACTTC. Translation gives CASSLGGGTLYEQYF.